The next 32 T cell receptor beta chains were all read from a single sample in a study of T cell responses to AZD1222 COVID-19 vaccine. Only in-frame clones appear in the TCRdb table, and some are missing; sequencing was by immunoSEQ multiplex PCR. The sample records about 130,000 clones, just over 85% being singletons. The source was peripheral blood, collected on day 0 of AZD1222 vaccination. Receptors originate from an adult in good health.

The chain is built from TRBV4-1 and TRBJ1-5, with D tentatively TRBD1 (5 bases). The germline CDR1 and CDR2 sequences are MGHRA and YSYEKL. V dropped 0 bases and J dropped 4 bases, with 13 bases sitting between them. The CDR3 runs 16 residues. CDR3 sequence reads: CASSQDGQGQNQPQHF. The CDR3 bases are TGCGCCAGCAGCCAAGATGGGCAGGGCCAGAATCAGCCCCAGCATTTT.

V and J are TRBV4-1 and TRBJ1-2; 8 bases map to TRBD1. After removal of 0 bases from V and 0 bases from J, the junction contained 3 bases not matched to a gene. This CDR3 is 16 amino acids long. Germline V gene lookup returns CDR1 MGHRA and CDR2 YSYEKL. CDR3 amino acids: CASSQDGQGANYGYTF. CDR3 DNA sequence: TGCGCCAGCAGCCAAGACGGACAGGGAGCTAACTATGGCTACACCTTC.

The V and J genes are TRBV6-5 and TRBJ1-1; D unresolved. This CDR3 has 12 residues. Trimming removed 7 bases at V and 4 bases at J, with 10 bases between. Germline CDR1 is MNHEY and CDR2 is SVGAGI. CDR3 nucleotide sequence: TGTGCCAGCACAGGCGCGAGCACTGAAGCTTTCTTT. Encoded protein: CASTGASTEAFF.

This chain connects TRBV7-7 to TRBJ2-5; D might be TRBD1 or TRBD2, each matching 5 bases. Germline assignment: CDR1 SSHAT and CDR2 FNYEAQ (reference sequence). The CDR3 runs to 15 residues. Trimming shortened V by 1 base and J by 5 bases, and 14 bases separated the two germline ends. Here the CDR3 reads CASSLDLEGTETQYF. The CDR3 DNA sequence: TGTGCCAGCAGCTTAGATCTAGAGGGGACGGAGACCCAGTACTTC.

The CDR3 DNA reads as TGTGCCAGCAGCGCCGGCCGCGCGGGTGGAAACTATAATTCACCCCTCCACTTT. Encoded protein: CASSAGRAGGNYNSPLHF. The chain is built from TRBV9 and TRBJ1-6; D is unclear. Germline-derived CDR1 and CDR2 are SGDLS and YYNGEE. The ends were cut back, 3 bases at V and 3 bases at J, with 19 bases in the middle. The CDR3 length is 18 residues.

The rearrangement joins TRBV18 to TRBJ2-7, with 7 bases that match TRBD2. Per germline, CDR1 KGHSH and CDR2 LQKENI. Trimming at V came to 1 base and at J to 1 base, leaving 4 bases not matched to a gene. The CDR3 loop spans 15 amino acids. CDR3 protein: CASSPQGTTSYEQYF. The CDR3 bases are TGTGCCAGCTCACCACAGGGGACTACTTCCTACGAGCAGTACTTC.

The chain employs TRBV28 and TRBJ2-7; the match to TRBD1 covers 8 bases. With 5 bases clipped from V and 2 bases from J, the junction kept 8 bases outside the gene matches. CDR1 is MDHEN, CDR2 SYDVKM, per germline. The length of the CDR3 is 15 residues. The CDR3 is CASSRLGQGAYEQYF. The CDR3, as DNA: TGTGCCAGCAGTCGGTTAGGACAGGGAGCCTACGAGCAGTACTTC.

This clone was seen a single time. The V and J genes are TRBV7-9 and TRBJ2-3; 14 bases are shared with TRBD2. Trimming at V came to 8 bases and at J to 3 bases, leaving 10 bases not matched to a gene. The CDR3 runs to 17 residues. Per germline, CDR1 SEHNR and CDR2 FQNEAQ (reference sequence). The CDR3 spells CASAGLAGVVGTDTQYF. Written as DNA, the CDR3 is TGTGCCAGCGCGGGACTAGCGGGAGTCGTCGGAACAGATACGCAGTATTTT. Full variable domain (missing parts from reference TRBV7-9 and TRBJ2-3): DTGVSQNPRHKITKRGQNVTFRCDPISEHNRLYWYRQTLGQGPEFLTYFQNEAQLEKSRLLSDRFSAERPKGSFSTLEIQRTEQGDSAMYLCASAGLAGVVGTDTQYFGPGTRLTVL.

The V and J genes are TRBV6-1 and TRBJ2-7; 9 nucleotides align to TRBD2. V lost 2 bases and J lost 2; bases outside the gene matches: 10. The germline CDR1 and CDR2 sequences are MNHNS and SASEGT. CDR3 size: 17 residues. CDR3 DNA: TGTGCCAGCAGTGAATTCCTAGGAGCGGGGGGAACCTACGAGCAGTACTTC. Encoded protein: CASSEFLGAGGTYEQYF.

This chain joins TRBV29-1 and TRBJ2-5; D may be TRBD2 (6 bases). Per the germline V gene, CDR1 is SQVTM and CDR2 is ANQGSEA. V lost 6 bases and J lost 1, with 12 bases in between. The CDR3 is made up of 13 amino acids. For the CDR3, the DNA is TGCAGCGTCCCTTCTAGCGTCCAAGAGACCCAGTACTTC. It specifies CSVPSSVQETQYF.

The chain has TRBV9 and TRBJ1-1, with a tentative D call TRBD1 (6 bases). This CDR3 spans 13 amino acids. Germline-derived CDR1 and CDR2 are SGDLS and YYNGEE. V was cut by 3 bases and J by 0 bases, with 6 bases left in between. CDR3 in DNA: TGTGCCAGCAGCGAGGGGGTGAACACTGAAGCTTTCTTT. Its protein product is CASSEGVNTEAFF.

This chain links TRBV5-1 with TRBJ2-1; TRBD1 matches 7 bases. The CDR3 has 16 residues. CDR1 is SGHRS, CDR2 YFSETQ, per germline. J gave up 2 bases and V 5 bases, and 10 bases lay outside the gene matches. CDR3 DNA sequence: TGCGCCAGCAGAGGGGCACCGGGACAGACCTACAATGAGCAGTTCTTC. Its protein product is CASRGAPGQTYNEQFF.

A word on this clone: At one boundary the junction diverges from the germline segment, which might be a read error. V and J are TRBV5-1 and TRBJ2-5; the D gene is possibly TRBD1 (6 bases). Germline V gene lookup returns CDR1 SGHRS and CDR2 YFSETQ. This CDR3 is built from 14 residues. For the CDR3, the DNA is TGCGCCTGCAGCTTGGCACAGGGACAAGAGACCCAGTACTTC. Encoded protein: CACSLAQGQETQYF.

This clone was seen just once. The chain uses TRBV9 and TRBJ1-4; a possible D gene is TRBD1 (6 bases). Germline assignment: CDR1 SGDLS and CDR2 YYNGEE. Trimming pared 2 bases from V and 0 bases from J, leaving 8 bases between. The CDR3 is made up of 15 amino acids. The CDR3, as DNA: TGTGCCAGCAGCGTGGGGGGGCCAACTAATGAAAAACTGTTTTTT. Its protein is CASSVGGPTNEKLFF.

The CDR3 reads CSSWGGLMNTEAFF. CDR3 nucleotide sequence: TGCAGCTCCTGGGGGGGGCTCATGAACACTGAAGCTTTCTTT. J is TRBJ1-1 and V is TRBV29-1; tentative D call: TRBD1 (6 bases). V was pared by 8 bases and J by 0 bases, with 16 bases between. This CDR3 has 14 residues. Germline loops: CDR1 SQVTM, CDR2 ANQGSEA.

The V and J genes are TRBV29-1 and TRBJ2-7; tentative D call: TRBD1 (6 bases). CDR1 SQVTM and CDR2 ANQGSEA come from the germline V gene. The CDR3 runs 12 residues. The V end was cut by 6 bases, the J end by 7 bases, with 16 bases between. CDR3 sequence: CSVLSQGQEQYF. The CDR3 DNA sequence: TGCAGCGTCCTCTCCCAGGGGCAAGAGCAGTACTTC.

V is TRBV28 and J is TRBJ2-7; the match to TRBD2 covers 13 bases. CDR3 length equals 12 residues. J lost 7 bases, V lost 10 bases, and 4 bases had no gene match. Germline V gene data show CDR1 as MDHEN and CDR2 as SYDVKM. This CDR3 is CATRLAGGEQYF. The CDR3 nucleotides are TGTGCCACCCGACTAGCGGGAGGAGAGCAGTACTTC.

The rearrangement uses TRBV2 and TRBJ2-6; 10 nucleotides agree with TRBD2. CDR3 length: 18 residues. The J segment lost 3 bases and the V segment lost 1 base, leaving 6 bases of the junction unmatched. The germline CDR1 and CDR2 sequences are SNHLY and FYNNEI. CDR3 amino acids: CASSEVLAGYGGANVLTF. The CDR3 nucleotides are TGTGCCAGCAGTGAAGTACTAGCGGGATATGGTGGGGCCAACGTCCTGACTTTC.

The chain's CDR3 is CASSQDWRFHEQYF. The CDR3 nucleotides read TGTGCCAGCAGCCAAGATTGGAGGTTCCACGAGCAGTACTTC. This sequence joins TRBV3-1 (or the pseudogene TRBV3-2) and TRBJ2-7, with D maybe TRBD2 (5 bases). The CDR3 is made up of 14 amino acids. Between the trimmed V and J ends, which lost 0 bases and 5 bases, there was a span of 11 bases. The V gene's germline CDR1 is LGHDT and CDR2 YNNKEL (reference sequence).

The chain combines TRBV24-1 with TRBJ2-3; no definite D call. Trimming cost V 9 bases and J 2 bases, with 17 bases left between them. This CDR3 has 15 residues. Germline CDR1 KGHDR, CDR2 SFDVKD. For the CDR3, the DNA is TGTGCCACCTGCTGGGGAAAGGGAACCACAGATACGCAGTATTTT. Its translation is CATCWGKGTTDTQYF.

The CDR3 bases are TGTGCCAGCGAGCGCGGGACAGTGAGTTCACCCCTCCACTTT. Amino acids: CASERGTVSSPLHF. This chain connects TRBV2 to TRBJ1-6, with TRBD1 matching 7 bases. Germline V CDR1 and CDR2: SNHLY, FYNNEI. V was clipped by 8 bases and J by 9 bases; unmatched bases: 10. There are 14 residues in the CDR3.

There are a few counts of this clone. The chain links TRBV21-1 to TRBJ1-3. TRBV21-1 is a documented pseudogene. There are 16 residues in the CDR3. The CDR3 DNA sequence: TGTGCCAGCAGACCCCATAACAGGGAGGGTTCGGACACCATATATTTT. This sequence encodes CASRPHNREGSDTIYF.

The chain links TRBV3-1 (or the pseudogene TRBV3-2) to TRBJ2-7; D may be TRBD2 (6 bases). The V end lost 3 bases, the J end lost 2 bases, and 17 bases lay between the germline ends. The CDR3 has 16 amino acids. Germline CDR1 reads LGHDT; CDR2 reads YNNKEL (reference sequence). The CDR3 reads CASSHHGGPQTYEQYF. The CDR3 nucleotides are TGTGCCAGCAGCCACCACGGGGGTCCGCAAACCTACGAGCAGTACTTC.

This clone was observed once. In nucleotides, the CDR3 is TGTGCCAGCAGCTCCGGCTATCGGGAGGCTGGCAAAAACATTCAGTACTTC. It specifies CASSSGYREAGKNIQYF. The chain uses TRBV5-6 and TRBJ2-4, with 7 bases matching TRBD2. Germline trimming cut 3 bases from V and 3 bases from J; bases unmatched to any gene: 12. The V gene's germline CDR1 is SGHDT and CDR2 YYEEEE. The CDR3 has 17 residues.

The chain couples TRBV5-1 to TRBJ1-1, with TRBD1 matching 7 bases. Losses at the gene ends were 3 bases for V and 4 bases for J; bases not matched to a gene: 9. The CDR3 length is 15 residues. CDR1 SGHRS and CDR2 YFSETQ come from the germline V gene. CDR3 sequence reads: CASSSSTGFGTEAFF. Here the CDR3 DNA reads TGCGCCAGCAGCTCTTCGACAGGGTTCGGCACTGAAGCTTTCTTT.

This clone showed up just once. The same CDR3 is also encoded by other DNA sequences in this sample. This chain connects TRBV19 to TRBJ1-2; D perhaps matches TRBD1 (6 bases). Germline V gene sequence: CDR1 LNHDA, CDR2 SQIVND (reference sequence). Trimming pared 1 base from V and 6 bases from J, leaving 9 bases between. CDR3 size: 13 residues. In DNA, the CDR3 is TGTGCCAGTAGTATAGGGCCAGGGGATGGCTACACCTTC. Protein: CASSIGPGDGYTF.

This chain connects TRBV7-2 to TRBJ2-2, with 8 bases matching TRBD2. V lost 1 base, J lost 4 bases, and 5 bases stayed unmatched. Germline V gene lookup returns CDR1 SGHTA and CDR2 FQGNSA. The CDR3 sequence is 16 residues long. The chain's CDR3 is CASSLGFGGATGELFF. Written as DNA, the CDR3 is TGTGCCAGCAGCTTAGGATTCGGGGGGGCCACCGGGGAGCTGTTTTTT.

The rearrangement joins TRBV3-1 (or the pseudogene TRBV3-2) to TRBJ1-2; D is undetermined. Germline V gives CDR1 LGHDT, CDR2 YNNKEL (reference sequence). The V end lost 0 bases, the J end lost 5 bases, and 16 bases lay between the germline ends. The CDR3 length is 16 residues. The CDR3 sequence: CASSQEAGTTFYGYTF. CDR3 coding DNA: TGTGCCAGCAGCCAAGAGGCAGGAACCACTTTTTATGGCTACACCTTC.

CDR3 sequence (DNA): TGTGCCAGCAGCTGGAGCGGGCTAGCGGGGGCCGGAACCTACAATGAGCAGTTCTTC. Encoded protein: CASSWSGLAGAGTYNEQFF. The rearrangement links TRBV5-5 to TRBJ2-1; 10 bases align to TRBD2. The CDR3 is 19 amino acids. V lost 3 bases and J lost 2; bases outside the gene matches: 14. From germline, CDR1 is SGHKS and CDR2 YYEKEE (reference sequence).

The rearrangement joins TRBV5-1 to TRBJ1-6, with D unclear. The V end was cut by 3 bases, the J end by 8 bases, with 12 bases between. From germline, CDR1 is SGHRS and CDR2 YFSETQ. This CDR3 comprises 14 residues. The CDR3 bases are TGCGCCAGCAGCTCCCTGGGATCAGATTCACCCCTCCACTTT. This gives the protein CASSSLGSDSPLHF.

The V call is TRBV7-6, the J call TRBJ2-6; D is undetermined. V shed 3 bases and J shed 0 bases, with 9 bases lying between them. CDR1 is SGHVS and CDR2 is FNYEAQ in the germline V gene. CDR3 length equals 16 residues. DNA of the CDR3: TGTGCCAGCAGCTTGCAGTGGGCCTCTGGGGCCAACGTCCTGACTTTC. Translating gives CASSLQWASGANVLTF.

The genes are TRBV27 and TRBJ1-1; D not certain. V lost 7 bases, J lost 0 bases, and 9 bases lay in between. The CDR3 consists of 13 residues. Germline CDR1 MNHEY, CDR2 SMNVEV (reference sequence). The CDR3 region has the DNA TGTGCCAGCATTGACACTGTGAACACTGAAGCTTTCTTT. It encodes CASIDTVNTEAFF.